The 21 T cell receptor beta chains reported below all come from one sample, sequenced in a study of human T cells and chemical hapten exposure. TCRdb reprocessed the RACE reads with MiXCR, giving one entry per CDR3 protein. Found here are nearly 95,000 distinct CDR3 sequences, 11% of them singletons; the top ten hold roughly 2%. Time point: patch test 2, 6 weeks after DPC sensitization. The sample's treatment: therapeutic diphenylcyclopropenone sensitization with weekly scalp DPC. Sequences were derived from whole blood, sampled in connection with sensitization to the hapten diphenylcyclopropenone (DPC). The receptors were gathered from a man aged 35 to 55 with alopecia areata. Some clones in this sample may be carry-over from other donors' samples.

Here the CDR3 DNA reads TGTGCCAGCGGGTTGGCCAGCGGTCCCAACTATGGCTACACCTTC. Its protein product is CASGLASGPNYGYTF. The chain couples TRBV12-3 or TRBV12-4 to TRBJ1-2; D uncertain. Trimming shortened V by 8 bases and J by 2 bases, and 18 bases separated the two germline ends. This CDR3 is 15 amino acids long.

This clonotype was seen repeatedly, ten times or more. The chain recombines TRBV29-1 with TRBJ1-5, with D possibly TRBD1 on 6 matching bases. V was clipped by 4 bases and J by 4 bases, with 14 bases between them. CDR1 SQVTM and CDR2 ANQGSEA come from the germline V gene. The CDR3 is made up of 14 amino acids. CDR3 nucleotides: TGCAGCGTTGCGGGGGACACAAAGAATCAGCCCCAGCATTTT. This sequence encodes CSVAGDTKNQPQHF.

This clonotype was picked up a small number of times. This chain connects TRBV25-1 to TRBJ1-4, with 7 nucleotides matching TRBD1. Trimming cost V 4 bases and J 5 bases; bases outside gene matches: 7. This CDR3 contains 15 residues. The germline V gene has CDR1 MGHDK and CDR2 SYGVNS. Written as DNA, the CDR3 is TGTGCCAGCAGTGCCAGGGGGGCATACAATGAAAAACTGTTTTTT. This codes for CASSARGAYNEKLFF.

This clonotype was observed a handful of times. This chain uses TRBV20-1 with TRBJ2-4; TRBD2 matches 7 bases. Germline V gene sequence: CDR1 DFQATT, CDR2 SNEGSKA (reference sequence). CDR3 length: 14 residues. V shed 8 bases, J shed 3 bases, and the junction held 10 bases outside the gene matches. For the CDR3, the DNA is TGCAGTATCAGTAGCGGGTGGAGCAAAAACATTCAGTACTTC. Its translation: CSISSGWSKNIQYF.

The chain uses TRBV28 and TRBJ2-7; 9 positions agree with TRBD1. Germline CDR1 and CDR2: MDHEN and SYDVKM. The trim removed 7 bases at V and 4 bases at J, leaving 17 bases unmatched. The length of the CDR3 is 17 residues. CDR3 amino acids: CASTTERTGQGLYEQYF. The CDR3 DNA follows: TGTGCCAGCACCACAGAGAGAACGGGACAGGGTTTATACGAGCAGTACTTC.

The J gene is TRBJ2-1, the V gene TRBV24-1; a weak D match, TRBD2 (6 bases). Trimming shortened V by 2 bases and J by 0 bases, and 16 bases separated the two germline ends. This CDR3 contains 18 residues. Per the germline V gene, CDR1 is KGHDR and CDR2 is SFDVKD. The chain's CDR3 is CATSDSSSAMSSYNEQFF. The CDR3 DNA is TGTGCCACCAGTGATTCCTCTAGCGCCATGAGCTCCTACAATGAGCAGTTCTTC.

In this sample, this clonotype turned up many times. The gene calls are TRBV28 and TRBJ1-5, with 8 positions matching TRBD1. This CDR3 spans 14 amino acids. V shed 7 bases, J shed 4 bases, and the junction held 6 bases outside the gene matches. The germline CDR1 and CDR2 sequences are MDHEN and SYDVKM. CDR3 protein: CASKRDRQNQPQHF. The CDR3 coding sequence is TGTGCCAGCAAACGGGACAGGCAGAATCAGCCCCAGCATTTT.

This CDR3 is CSAMFQGRGTEAFF. CDR3 DNA sequence: TGCAGTGCTATGTTCCAGGGGCGCGGGACTGAAGCTTTCTTT. The chain links TRBV20-1 to TRBJ1-1, with D maybe TRBD1 (6 bases). Germline V gene data show CDR1 as DFQATT and CDR2 as SNEGSKA (reference sequence). V lost 4 bases and J lost 5, with 17 bases in between. The CDR3 contains 14 residues.

The chain has TRBV2 and TRBJ2-5; D assignment may be TRBD1 or TRBD2 (5 bases each). V was trimmed by 7 bases and J by 5 bases, leaving 17 bases between them. Germline V gives CDR1 SNHLY, CDR2 FYNNEI. The length of the CDR3 is 14 residues. CDR3 sequence: CASKVSGAGETQYF. CDR3 DNA: TGTGCCAGCAAGGTGTCCGGGGCTGGGGAGACCCAGTACTTC. The full variable domain, completed using reference TRBV2 and TRBJ2-5, is EPEVTQTPSHQVTQMGQEVILRCVPISNHLYFYWYRQILGQKVEFLVSFYNNEISEKSEIFDDQFSVERPDGSNFTLKIRSTKLEDSAMYFCASKVSGAGETQYFGPGTRLLVL.

The chain uses TRBV25-1 and TRBJ2-3, with no clear D. V was cut by 1 base and J by 1 base, with 6 bases left in between. The CDR3 length is 14 residues. The germline V gene encodes CDR1 MGHDK and CDR2 SYGVNS. The CDR3 loop reads CASSEWVGTDTQYF. The DNA of the CDR3 is TGTGCCAGCAGTGAATGGGTCGGCACAGATACGCAGTATTTT.

Many counts were recorded for this clonotype. The V and J genes are TRBV29-1 and TRBJ2-1; 11 bases agree with TRBD2. V dropped 5 bases and J dropped 7; count of bases not matched to a gene: 4. CDR1 is SQVTM and CDR2 is ANQGSEA in the germline V gene. This CDR3 is 13 amino acids long. The DNA for the CDR3 is TGCAGCGTTTTAGCGGGAGGGCCTAATGAGCAGTTCTTC. This sequence encodes CSVLAGGPNEQFF.

This clonotype has just a few counts. The gene calls are TRBV12-3 or TRBV12-4 and TRBJ2-7; D may be TRBD2 (5 bases). The CDR3 has 13 amino acids. Trimming left V 4 bases short and J 3 bases short, with 10 bases between. Here the CDR3 DNA reads TGTGCCAGCAGTTCTCGGACTGTCTACGAGCAGTACTTC. As protein: CASSSRTVYEQYF.

This sequence joins TRBV6-2 or TRBV6-3 and TRBJ2-1; D is unclear. CDR1 and CDR2 (germline): MNHEY, SVGEGT. V lost 2 bases to trimming and J lost 5 bases, with 1 base between them. CDR3 length: 11 residues. In DNA, the CDR3 is TGTGCCAGCAGTTACAACAATGAGCAGTTCTTC. This gives the protein CASSYNNEQFF.

V usage is TRBV5-1 and J usage is TRBJ2-5, with TRBD2 as a possible D gene (6 bases). There are 15 residues in the CDR3. Deletions cut 0 bases from V and 2 bases from J, with 11 bases between. Looked up from germline, CDR1 is SGHRS and CDR2 is YFSETQ. CDR3 DNA: TGCGCCAGCAGCTTGGACAGCGGGTGGCAAGAGACCCAGTACTTC. This encodes CASSLDSGWQETQYF.

Notes on this clonotype: The junction departs from germline at one end; a sequencing error may be responsible. V usage is TRBV14 and J usage is TRBJ2-3; maybe TRBD2 (6 bases). This CDR3 comprises 18 residues. Germline V CDR1 and CDR2: SGHDN, FVKESK. The CDR3 region has the DNA TGTGCCAGCAGCCAAGTCAGTCCGGGACTCATAGTGGCAGATACGCAGAATTTT. This gives the protein CASSQVSPGLIVADTQNF.

The J gene is TRBJ2-1, the V gene TRBV7-9; 9 bases match TRBD2. The germline gives CDR1 SEHNR, CDR2 FQNEAQ (reference sequence). Unmatched junction bases numbered 13, after V lost 3 bases and J lost 10 bases. The CDR3 totals 16 residues. CDR3 bases: TGTGCCAGCAGCTTTGCAAGAGGGGGACTAGCATTGGAGCAGTTCTTC. This codes for CASSFARGGLALEQFF.

This clonotype was detected only a few times. The chain employs TRBV6-4 and TRBJ1-2, with 7 bases fitting TRBD1. CDR3 size: 15 residues. Unmatched junction bases numbered 8, after V lost 2 bases and J lost 5 bases. The germline CDR1 and CDR2 sequences are MRHNA and SNTAGT. In DNA form, the CDR3 reads TGTGCCAGCAGTGACGACGGGACAGCACTTTATGGCTACACCTTC. It yields the protein CASSDDGTALYGYTF.

This clonotype appeared many times. This chain joins TRBV12-3 or TRBV12-4 and TRBJ1-5; no reliable D call. This CDR3 comprises 15 residues. The V and J ends lost 6 bases and 4 bases respectively, with 16 bases between them. CDR3 in DNA: TGTGCCAGCAGGGGCCCGGGCCTCGCAAATCAGCCCCAGCATTTT. Encoded protein: CASRGPGLANQPQHF.

V is TRBV7-2 and J is TRBJ2-3; TRBD1 is a possible D gene (6 bases). Germline V gene data show CDR1 as SGHTA and CDR2 as FQGNSA. The CDR3 covers 12 residues. V lost 3 bases, J lost 6 bases, and 7 bases lay in between. The CDR3 spells CASSFTGDTQYF. The CDR3, as DNA: TGTGCCAGCAGCTTTACAGGGGATACGCAGTATTTT.

This sequence joins TRBV7-9 and TRBJ2-7; D may be TRBD1 (6 bases). The CDR3 runs 14 residues. Germline CDR1 reads SEHNR; CDR2 reads FQNEAQ (reference sequence). V was pared by 5 bases and J by 6 bases, with 17 bases between. The DNA of the CDR3 is TGTGCCAGCAGCCCCAAGACAGGTTTCCCCGAGCAGTACTTC. This encodes CASSPKTGFPEQYF.

The chain joins TRBV12-3 or TRBV12-4 to TRBJ2-3, with D possibly being TRBD1 or TRBD2 (6 bases each). The CDR3 has 15 residues. Trimming cost V 6 bases and J 4 bases, with 17 bases left between them. The CDR3 DNA is TGTGCCAGCAGCCTCCCCGGGGGCCGGGCAGATACGCAGTATTTT. It translates to CASSLPGGRADTQYF.